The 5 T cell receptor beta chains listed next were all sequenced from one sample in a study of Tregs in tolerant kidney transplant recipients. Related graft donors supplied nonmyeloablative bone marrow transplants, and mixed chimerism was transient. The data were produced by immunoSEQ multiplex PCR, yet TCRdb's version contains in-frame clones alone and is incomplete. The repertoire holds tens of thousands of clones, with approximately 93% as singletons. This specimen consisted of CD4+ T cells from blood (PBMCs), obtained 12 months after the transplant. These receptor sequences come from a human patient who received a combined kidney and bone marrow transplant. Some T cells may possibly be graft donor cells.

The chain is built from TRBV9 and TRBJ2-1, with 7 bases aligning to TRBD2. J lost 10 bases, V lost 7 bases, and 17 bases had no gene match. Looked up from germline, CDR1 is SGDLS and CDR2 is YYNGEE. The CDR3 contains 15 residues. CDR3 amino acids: CASSPSREGRGEQFF. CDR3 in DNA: TGTGCCAGCTCCCCATCGAGGGAGGGCCGAGGAGAGCAGTTCTTC.

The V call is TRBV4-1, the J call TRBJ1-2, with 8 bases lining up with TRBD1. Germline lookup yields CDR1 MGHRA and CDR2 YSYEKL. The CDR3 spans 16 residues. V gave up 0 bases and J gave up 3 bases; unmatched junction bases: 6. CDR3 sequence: CASSQDRQGKDYGYTF. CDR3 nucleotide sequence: TGCGCCAGCAGCCAAGATAGACAGGGGAAGGACTATGGCTACACCTTC.

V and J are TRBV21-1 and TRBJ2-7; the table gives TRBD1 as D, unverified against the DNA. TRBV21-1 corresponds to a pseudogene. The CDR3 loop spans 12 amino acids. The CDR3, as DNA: TGTGCCAGCAGCAATAACAGGGACGAGCAGTACTTC. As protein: CASSNNRDEQYF.

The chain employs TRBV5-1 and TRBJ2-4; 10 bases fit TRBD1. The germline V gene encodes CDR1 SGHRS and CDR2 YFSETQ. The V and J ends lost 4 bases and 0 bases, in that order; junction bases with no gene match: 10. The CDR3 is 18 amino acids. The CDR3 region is CASSPWDRGGLAKNIQYF. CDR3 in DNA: TGCGCCAGCAGCCCATGGGACAGGGGAGGTTTAGCCAAAAACATTCAGTACTTC.

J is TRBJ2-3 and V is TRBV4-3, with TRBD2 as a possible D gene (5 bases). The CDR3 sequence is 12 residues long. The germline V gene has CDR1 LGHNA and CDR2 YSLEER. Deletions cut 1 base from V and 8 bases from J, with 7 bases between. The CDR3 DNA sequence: TGCGCCAGCAGCCAAGGGGAGAGTACGCAGTATTTT. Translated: CASSQGESTQYF.